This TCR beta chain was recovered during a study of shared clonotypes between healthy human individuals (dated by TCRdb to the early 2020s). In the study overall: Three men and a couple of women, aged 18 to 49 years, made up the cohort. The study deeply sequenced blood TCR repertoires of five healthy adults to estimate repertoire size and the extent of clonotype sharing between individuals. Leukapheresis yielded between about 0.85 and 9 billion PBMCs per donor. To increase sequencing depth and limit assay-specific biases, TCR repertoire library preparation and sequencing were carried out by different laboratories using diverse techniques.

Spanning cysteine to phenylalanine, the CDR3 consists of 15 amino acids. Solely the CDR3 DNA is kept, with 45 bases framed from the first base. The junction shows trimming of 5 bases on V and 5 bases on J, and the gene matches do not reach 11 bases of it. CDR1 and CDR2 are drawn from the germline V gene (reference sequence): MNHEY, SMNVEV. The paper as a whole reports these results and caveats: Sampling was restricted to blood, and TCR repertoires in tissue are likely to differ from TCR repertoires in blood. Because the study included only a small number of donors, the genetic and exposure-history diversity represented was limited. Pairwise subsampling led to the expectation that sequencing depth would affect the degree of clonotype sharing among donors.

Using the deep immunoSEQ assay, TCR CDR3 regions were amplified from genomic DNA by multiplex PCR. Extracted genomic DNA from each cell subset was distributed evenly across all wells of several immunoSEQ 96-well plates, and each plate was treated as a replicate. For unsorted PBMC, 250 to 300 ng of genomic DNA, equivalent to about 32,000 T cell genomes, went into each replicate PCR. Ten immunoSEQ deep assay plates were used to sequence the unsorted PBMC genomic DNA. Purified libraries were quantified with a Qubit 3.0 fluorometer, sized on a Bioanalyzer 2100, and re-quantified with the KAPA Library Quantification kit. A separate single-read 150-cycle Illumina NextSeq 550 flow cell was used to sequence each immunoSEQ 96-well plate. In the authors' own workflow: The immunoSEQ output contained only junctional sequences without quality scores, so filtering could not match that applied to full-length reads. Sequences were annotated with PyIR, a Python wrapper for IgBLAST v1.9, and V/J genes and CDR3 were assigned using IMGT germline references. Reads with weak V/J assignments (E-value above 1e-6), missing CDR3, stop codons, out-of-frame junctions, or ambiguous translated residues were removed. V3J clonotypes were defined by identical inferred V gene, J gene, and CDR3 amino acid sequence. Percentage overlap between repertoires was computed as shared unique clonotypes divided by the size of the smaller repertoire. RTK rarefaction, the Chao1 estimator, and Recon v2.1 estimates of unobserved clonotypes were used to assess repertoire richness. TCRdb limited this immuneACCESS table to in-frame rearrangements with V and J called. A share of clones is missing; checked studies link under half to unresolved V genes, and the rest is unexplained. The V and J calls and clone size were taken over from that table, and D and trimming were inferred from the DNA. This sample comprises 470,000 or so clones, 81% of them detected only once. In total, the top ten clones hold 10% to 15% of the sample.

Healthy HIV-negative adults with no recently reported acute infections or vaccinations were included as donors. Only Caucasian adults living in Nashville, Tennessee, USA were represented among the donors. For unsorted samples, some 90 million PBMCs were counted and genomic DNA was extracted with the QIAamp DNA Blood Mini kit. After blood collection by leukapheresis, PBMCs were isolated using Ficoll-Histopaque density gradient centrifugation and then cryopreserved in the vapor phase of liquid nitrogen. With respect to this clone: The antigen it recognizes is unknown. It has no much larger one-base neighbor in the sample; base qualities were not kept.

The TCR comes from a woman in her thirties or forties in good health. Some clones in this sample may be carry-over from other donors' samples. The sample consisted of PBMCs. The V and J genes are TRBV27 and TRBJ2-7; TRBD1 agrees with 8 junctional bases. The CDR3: CASSPWTGNYHEQYF. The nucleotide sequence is TGTGCCAGCAGTCCTTGGACAGGGAATTACCACGAGCAGTACTTC.